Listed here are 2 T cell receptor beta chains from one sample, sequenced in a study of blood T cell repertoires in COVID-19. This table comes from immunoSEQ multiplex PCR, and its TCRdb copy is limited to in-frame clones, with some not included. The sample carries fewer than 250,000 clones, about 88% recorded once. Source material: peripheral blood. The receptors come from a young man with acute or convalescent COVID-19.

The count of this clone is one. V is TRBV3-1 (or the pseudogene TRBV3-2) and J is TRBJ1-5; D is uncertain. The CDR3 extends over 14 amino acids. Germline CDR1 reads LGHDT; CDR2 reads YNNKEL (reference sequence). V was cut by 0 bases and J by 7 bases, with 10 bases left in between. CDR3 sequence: CASSQDSASQPQHF. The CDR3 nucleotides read TGTGCCAGCAGCCAAGACAGTGCCTCGCAGCCCCAGCATTTT.

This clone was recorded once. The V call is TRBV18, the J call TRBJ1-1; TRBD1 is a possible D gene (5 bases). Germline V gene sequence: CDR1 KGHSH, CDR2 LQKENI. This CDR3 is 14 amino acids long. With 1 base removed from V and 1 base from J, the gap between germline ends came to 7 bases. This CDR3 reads CASSPLGQNTEAFF. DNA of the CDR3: TGTGCCAGCTCACCACTTGGACAGAACACTGAAGCTTTCTTT.